A single sample gave rise to the 16 T cell receptor beta chains below, sequenced in a study of cytotoxic CD8 clonotypes in ibrutinib-treated CLL. Only in-frame clones appear in the TCRdb table, and some are missing; sequencing was by immunoSEQ multiplex PCR. The profile shows 160,000 or so clones, approximately 90% of them singletons. The source was PBMCs, collected at disease progression, from a patient treated with ibrutinib. The receptors were gathered from a human donor with chronic lymphocytic leukemia.

The chain is built from TRBV15 and TRBJ1-5; 12 nucleotides agree with TRBD1. The ends lost 3 bases at V and 6 bases at J; junction bases unmatched: 3. The CDR3 is made up of 15 amino acids. Germline V gene sequence: CDR1 LNHNV, CDR2 YYDKDF (reference sequence). CDR3 loop: CATSRGQGAGQPQHF. In DNA form, the CDR3 reads TGTGCCACCAGCAGGGGACAGGGGGCCGGTCAGCCCCAGCATTTT.

The rearrangement uses TRBV19 and TRBJ1-5; D gene uncertain. CDR1 and CDR2 (germline): LNHDA, SQIVND (reference sequence). The CDR3 covers 15 residues. Trimming cost V 3 bases and J 5 bases, with 14 bases left between them. DNA of the CDR3: TGTGCCAGTAGTATTGGGGTCCAGCATGATCAGCCCCAGCATTTT. Its translation: CASSIGVQHDQPQHF.

This chain joins TRBV19 and TRBJ2-7; 9 bases match TRBD1. V shed 5 bases and J 3 bases; nucleotides not matched to a gene: 11. This CDR3 contains 16 residues. Germline lookup yields CDR1 LNHDA and CDR2 SQIVND (reference sequence). The CDR3 DNA is TGTGCCAGTAGTTCACACCGGGACAGGGAAATCTACGAGCAGTACTTC. Translation gives CASSSHRDREIYEQYF.

CDR3 DNA sequence: TGTGCCAGCAACCCCATGGCTTTCCTGTCTACCAATGAAAAACTGTTTTTT. Its protein product is CASNPMAFLSTNEKLFF. V gene TRBV28 combines with J gene TRBJ1-4; D is undetermined. V was clipped by 7 bases and J by 5 bases, with 23 bases between them. There are 17 residues in the CDR3. Germline lookup yields CDR1 MDHEN and CDR2 SYDVKM. The full variable domain, completed using reference TRBV28 and TRBJ1-4, is DVKVTQSSRYLVKRTGEKVFLECVQDMDHENMFWYRQDPGLGLRLIYFSYDVKMKEKGDIPEGYSVSREKKERFSLILESASTNQTSMYLCASNPMAFLSTNEKLFFGSGTQLSVL.

CDR3 amino acids: CASSSSIMDSNQPQHF. The CDR3 region has the DNA TGTGCCAGCAGCTCCAGTATTATGGATAGCAATCAGCCCCAGCATTTT. The chain carries TRBV7-8 and TRBJ1-5; D remains ambiguous. This CDR3 comprises 16 residues. V was shortened by 4 bases and J by 0 bases, with 13 bases between the two germline ends. Germline CDR1 and CDR2: SGHVS and FQNEAQ.

The chain joins TRBV5-5 to TRBJ1-1; D not resolved. V lost 3 bases, J lost 1 base, and 7 bases lay in between. Germline V lookup: CDR1 SGHKS, CDR2 YYEKEE (reference sequence). The CDR3 runs to 13 residues. CDR3 DNA sequence: TGTGCCAGCAGCTGGGCAGGGAACACTGAAGCTTTCTTT. The encoded protein is CASSWAGNTEAFF.

The V gene is TRBV9, the J gene TRBJ1-2; 7 nucleotides agree with TRBD1. The CDR3 covers 18 residues. J lost 1 base, V lost 6 bases, and 18 bases had no gene match. Germline CDR1 SGDLS, CDR2 YYNGEE. The CDR3 spells CASNRGHDRDRINYGYTF. The DNA for the CDR3 is TGTGCCAGCAACCGGGGACATGACCGGGACAGAATTAACTATGGCTACACCTTC.

The chain links TRBV28 to TRBJ1-5; no clear D. This CDR3 spans 14 amino acids. Trimming stripped 10 bases from V and 4 bases from J, with 17 bases between. Germline CDR1 and CDR2: MDHEN and SYDVKM. The CDR3 nucleotides read TGTGCCACCGCGCGGGCAGCCTTTAATCAGCCCCAGCATTTT. Protein: CATARAAFNQPQHF.

The V and J genes are TRBV7-3 and TRBJ1-1; D remains unclear. The V gene lost 2 bases and the J gene lost 2 bases, with 15 bases spanning the gap. This CDR3 comprises 16 residues. Looked up from germline, CDR1 is SGHTA and CDR2 is FQGTGA. CDR3 sequence (DNA): TGTGCCAGCAGCTTATCCCCCCTGATCCCCAACACTGAAGCTTTCTTT. Residues: CASSLSPLIPNTEAFF.

The chain recombines TRBV25-1 with TRBJ2-1; perhaps D is TRBD1 or TRBD2 (5 bases each). Between the trimmed V and J ends, which lost 6 bases and 12 bases, there was a span of 18 bases. Germline CDR1 and CDR2: MGHDK and SYGVNS. The CDR3 contains 13 residues. CDR3 in amino acids: CASRGDELRGQFF. CDR3 in DNA: TGTGCCAGCAGGGGAGACGAGTTAAGGGGGCAGTTCTTC.

The gene calls are TRBV28 and TRBJ2-7; 7 bases line up with TRBD1. The germline gives CDR1 MDHEN, CDR2 SYDVKM. The CDR3 consists of 13 residues. V dropped 7 bases and J dropped 7; count of bases not matched to a gene: 10. In DNA form, the CDR3 reads TGTGCCAGCACCACAGGGGCTTCAGGAGAGCAGTACTTC. The encoded protein is CASTTGASGEQYF. The variable domain in full, completed from reference TRBV28 and TRBJ2-7, reads DVKVTQSSRYLVKRTGEKVFLECVQDMDHENMFWYRQDPGLGLRLIYFSYDVKMKEKGDIPEGYSVSREKKERFSLILESASTNQTSMYLCASTTGASGEQYFGPGTRLTVT.

The chain joins TRBV27 to TRBJ2-1, with D possibly called TRBD1 or TRBD2 (5 bases each). This CDR3 region has 15 residues. V shed 6 bases and J shed 0 bases, with 12 bases lying between them. CDR1 is MNHEY and CDR2 is SMNVEV in the germline V gene (reference sequence). Here the CDR3 DNA reads TGTGCCAGCAGGGGACGTGACAGCTCCTACAATGAGCAGTTCTTC. This translates into CASRGRDSSYNEQFF.

This chain links TRBV7-2 with TRBJ2-5; D is uncertain. The CDR3 consists of 14 residues. Trimming shortened V by 0 bases and J by 4 bases, and 9 bases separated the two germline ends. Germline CDR1 SGHTA, CDR2 FQGNSA. The CDR3 DNA reads TGTGCCAGCAGCTTAGCAGGGTCAGGAGAGACCCAGTACTTC. The encoded protein is CASSLAGSGETQYF.

V gene TRBV9 combines with J gene TRBJ2-1; 7 positions agree with TRBD2. The CDR3 extends over 15 amino acids. J gave up 8 bases and V 3 bases, and 11 bases lay outside the gene matches. From germline, CDR1 is SGDLS and CDR2 YYNGEE. The CDR3 nucleotides are TGTGCCAGCAGCGAGGGGACTAACCCTAGGCATGAGCAGTTCTTC. Its protein product is CASSEGTNPRHEQFF.

The rearrangement uses TRBV7-9 and TRBJ2-7; 9 nucleotides match TRBD1. V trimming: 4 bases; J trimming: 5 bases; junction bases outside the gene matches: 9. Germline CDR1 is SEHNR and CDR2 is FQNEAQ (reference sequence). The CDR3 contains 15 residues. The CDR3: CASSSTGTGIDEQYF. The CDR3 region has the DNA TGTGCCAGCAGCTCCACCGGGACAGGGATCGACGAGCAGTACTTC.

The chain has TRBV30 and TRBJ2-1, with a tentative D call TRBD1 (7 bases). The CDR3 consists of 14 residues. Germline-derived CDR1 and CDR2 are GTSNPN and SVGIG (reference sequence). V shed 1 base and J shed 6 bases, with 13 bases lying between them. CDR3 protein: CAWSAEGAPNEQFF. CDR3 nucleotides: TGTGCCTGGAGTGCGGAGGGGGCCCCCAATGAGCAGTTCTTC.